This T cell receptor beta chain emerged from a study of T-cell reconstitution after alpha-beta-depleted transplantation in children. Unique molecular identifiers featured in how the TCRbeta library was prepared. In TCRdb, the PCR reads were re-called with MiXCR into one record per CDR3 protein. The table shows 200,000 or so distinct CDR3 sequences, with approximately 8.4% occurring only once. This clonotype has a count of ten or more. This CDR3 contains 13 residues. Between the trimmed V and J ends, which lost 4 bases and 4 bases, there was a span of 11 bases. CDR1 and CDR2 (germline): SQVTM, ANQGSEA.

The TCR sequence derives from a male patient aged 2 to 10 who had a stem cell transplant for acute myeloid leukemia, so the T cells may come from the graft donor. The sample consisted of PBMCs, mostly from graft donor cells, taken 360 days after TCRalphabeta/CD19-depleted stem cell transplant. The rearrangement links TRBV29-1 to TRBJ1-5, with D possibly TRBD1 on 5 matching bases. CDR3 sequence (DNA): TGCAGCGTTGTCAGGGATCGGAATCAGCCCCAGCATTTT. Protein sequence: CSVVRDRNQPQHF.